The 2 T cell receptor beta chains given below trace back to one sample, sequenced in a study of T cell clonality in common variable immunodeficiency. Assay: immunoSEQ multiplex PCR; the TCRdb copy retains only in-frame clones and omits some. Altogether approximately 64,000 clones were found in the sample, and no singletons occur. What was sequenced was peripheral blood mononuclear cells. These receptor sequences come from a person aged 18 to 69 in good health.

This clone occurred many times. With the read ending 3 residues before the CDR3 end, the germline J gene is used to fill in that end. The chain couples TRBV5-4 to TRBJ2-1, with 9 bases fitting TRBD2. The CDR3 totals 15 residues. Germline CDR1 reads SGHNT; CDR2 reads YYREEE (reference sequence). Losses at the gene ends were 0 bases for V and 9 bases for J; bases not matched to a gene: 7. Here the CDR3 reads CASSLGGTSLGEQFF. Partial CDR3 DNA: TGTGCCAGCAGCTTGGGGGGGACTAGCCTAGGTGAG.

This clone was detected many times. CDR3 residues: CASSLWSDTEAFF. The covered CDR3 bases are TGTGCCAGCTCCCTCTGGTCGGACACTGAA. The genes are TRBV18 and TRBJ1-1; no clear D gene. The sequence runs out 3 residues before the end of the CDR3; the remainder is reconstructed from the germline J gene. The length of the CDR3 is 13 residues. Between the trimmed V and J ends, which lost 6 bases and 3 bases, there was a span of 11 bases. Per germline, CDR1 KGHSH and CDR2 LQKENI.